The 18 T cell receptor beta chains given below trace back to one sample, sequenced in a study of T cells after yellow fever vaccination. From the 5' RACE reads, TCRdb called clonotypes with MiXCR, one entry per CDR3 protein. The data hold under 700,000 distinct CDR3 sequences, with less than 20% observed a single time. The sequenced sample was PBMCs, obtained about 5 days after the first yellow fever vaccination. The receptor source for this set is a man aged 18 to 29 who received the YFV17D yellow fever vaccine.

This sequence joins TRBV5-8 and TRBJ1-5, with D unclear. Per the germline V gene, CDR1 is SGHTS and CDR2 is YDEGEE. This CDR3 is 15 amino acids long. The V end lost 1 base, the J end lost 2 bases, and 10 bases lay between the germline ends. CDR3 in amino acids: CASSLMGSRNQPQHF. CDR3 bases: TGTGCCAGCAGCTTGATGGGATCACGCAATCAGCCCCAGCATTTT.

The CDR3 spells CATREGNQPQHF. The CDR3 DNA sequence: TGTGCCACCCGAGAGGGAAATCAGCCCCAGCATTTT. This chain links TRBV6-5 with TRBJ1-5, with D unresolved. Germline V gives CDR1 MNHEY, CDR2 SVGAGI. CDR3 size: 12 residues. Trimming removed 10 bases at V and 4 bases at J, with 11 bases between.

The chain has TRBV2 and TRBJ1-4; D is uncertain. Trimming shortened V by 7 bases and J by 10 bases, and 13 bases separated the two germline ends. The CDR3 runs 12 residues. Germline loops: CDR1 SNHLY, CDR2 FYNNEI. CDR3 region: CASTYTGGKLFF. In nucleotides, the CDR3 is TGTGCCAGCACTTACACGGGCGGAAAACTGTTTTTT.

CDR3 in amino acids: CAWSKQVNQPQHF. For the CDR3, the DNA is TGTGCCTGGAGCAAGCAGGTCAATCAGCCCCAGCATTTT. The chain is built from TRBV30 and TRBJ1-5, with no clear D. Between the trimmed V and J ends, which lost 3 bases and 3 bases, there was a span of 9 bases. The germline V gene encodes CDR1 GTSNPN and CDR2 SVGIG (reference sequence). This CDR3 spans 13 amino acids.

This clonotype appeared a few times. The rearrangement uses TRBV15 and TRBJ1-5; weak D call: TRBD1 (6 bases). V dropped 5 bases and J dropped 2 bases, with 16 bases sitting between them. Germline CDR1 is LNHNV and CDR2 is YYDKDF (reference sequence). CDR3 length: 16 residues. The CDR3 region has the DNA TGTGCCACCAGCTCAAGGCGGGGGGCCGGCAATCAGCCCCAGCATTTT. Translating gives CATSSRRGAGNQPQHF.

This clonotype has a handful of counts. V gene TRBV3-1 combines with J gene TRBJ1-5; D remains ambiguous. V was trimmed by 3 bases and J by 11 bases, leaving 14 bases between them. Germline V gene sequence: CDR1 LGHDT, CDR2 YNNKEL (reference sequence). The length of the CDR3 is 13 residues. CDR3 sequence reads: CASSQSTAQTQHF. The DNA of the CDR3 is TGTGCCAGCAGCCAGAGTACGGCCCAGACCCAGCATTTT. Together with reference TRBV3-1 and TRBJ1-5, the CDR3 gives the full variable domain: DTAVSQTPKYLVTQMGNDKSIKCEQNLGHDTMYWYKQDSKKFLKIMFSYNNKELIINETVPNRFSPKSPDKAHLNLHINSLELGDSAVYFCASSQSTAQTQHFGDGTRLSIL.

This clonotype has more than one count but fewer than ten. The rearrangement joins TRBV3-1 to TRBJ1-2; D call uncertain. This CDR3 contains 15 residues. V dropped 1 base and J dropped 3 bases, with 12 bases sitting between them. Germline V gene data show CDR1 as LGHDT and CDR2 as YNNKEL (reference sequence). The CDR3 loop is CASSQGEAVDYGYTF. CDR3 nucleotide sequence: TGTGCCAGCAGCCAAGGGGAGGCAGTAGACTATGGCTACACCTTC.

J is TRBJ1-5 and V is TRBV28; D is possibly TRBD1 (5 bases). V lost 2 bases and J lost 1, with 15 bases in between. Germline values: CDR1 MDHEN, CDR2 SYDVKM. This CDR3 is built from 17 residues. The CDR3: CASSLGLRGFSNQPQHF. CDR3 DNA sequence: TGTGCCAGCAGTTTAGGGTTACGGGGGTTCAGCAATCAGCCCCAGCATTTT.

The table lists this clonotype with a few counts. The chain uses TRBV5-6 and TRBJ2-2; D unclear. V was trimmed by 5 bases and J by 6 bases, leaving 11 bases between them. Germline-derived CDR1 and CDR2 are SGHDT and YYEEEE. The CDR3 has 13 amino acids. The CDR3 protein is CASRAPLSGELFF. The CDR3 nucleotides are TGTGCCAGCAGGGCTCCCCTGTCCGGGGAGCTGTTTTTT.

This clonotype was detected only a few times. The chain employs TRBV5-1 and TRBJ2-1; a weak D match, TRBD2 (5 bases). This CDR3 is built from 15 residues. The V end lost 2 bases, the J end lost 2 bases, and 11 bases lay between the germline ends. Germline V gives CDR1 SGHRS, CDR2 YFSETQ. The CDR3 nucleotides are TGCGCCAGCAGCTTACTAGGGCCAACCTACAATGAGCAGTTCTTC. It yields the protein CASSLLGPTYNEQFF.

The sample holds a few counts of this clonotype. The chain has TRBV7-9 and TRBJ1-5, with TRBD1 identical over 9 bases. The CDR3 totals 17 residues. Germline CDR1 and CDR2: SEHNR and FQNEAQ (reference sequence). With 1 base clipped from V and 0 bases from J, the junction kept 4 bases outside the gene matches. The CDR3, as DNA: TGTGCCAGCAGCTTAGGGACAGGGGTATATAGCAATCAGCCCCAGCATTTT. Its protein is CASSLGTGVYSNQPQHF.

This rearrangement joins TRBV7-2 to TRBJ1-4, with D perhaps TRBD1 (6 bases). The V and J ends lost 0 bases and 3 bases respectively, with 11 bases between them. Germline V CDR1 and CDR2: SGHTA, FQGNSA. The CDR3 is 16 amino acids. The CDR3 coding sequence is TGTGCCAGCAGCTTAGCGGGGGGGGCCCCTAATGAAAAACTGTTTTTT. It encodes CASSLAGGAPNEKLFF.

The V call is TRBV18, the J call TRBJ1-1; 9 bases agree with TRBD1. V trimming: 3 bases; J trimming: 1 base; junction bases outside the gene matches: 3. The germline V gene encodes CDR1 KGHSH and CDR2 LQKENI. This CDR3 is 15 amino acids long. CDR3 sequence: CASSPWTGANTEAFF. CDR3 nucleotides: TGTGCCAGCTCACCGTGGACAGGGGCGAACACTGAAGCTTTCTTT.

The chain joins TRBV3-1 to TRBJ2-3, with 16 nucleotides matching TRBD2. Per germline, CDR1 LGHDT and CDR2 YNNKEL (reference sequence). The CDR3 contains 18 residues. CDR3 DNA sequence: TGTACCTGCAGCCTTTGGGCGGGACTAGCGGGGGGGCCAGATACGCAGTATTTT. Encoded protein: CTCSLWAGLAGGPDTQYF.

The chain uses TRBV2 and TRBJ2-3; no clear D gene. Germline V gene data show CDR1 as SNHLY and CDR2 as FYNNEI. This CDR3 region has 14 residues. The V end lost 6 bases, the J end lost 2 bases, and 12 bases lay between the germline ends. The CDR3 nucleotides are TGTGCCAGCAGGGATACCCTCAACACAGATACGCAGTATTTT. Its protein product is CASRDTLNTDTQYF. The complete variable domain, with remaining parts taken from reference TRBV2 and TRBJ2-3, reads EPEVTQTPSHQVTQMGQEVILRCVPISNHLYFYWYRQILGQKVEFLVSFYNNEISEKSEIFDDQFSVERPDGSNFTLKIRSTKLEDSAMYFCASRDTLNTDTQYFGPGTRLTVL.

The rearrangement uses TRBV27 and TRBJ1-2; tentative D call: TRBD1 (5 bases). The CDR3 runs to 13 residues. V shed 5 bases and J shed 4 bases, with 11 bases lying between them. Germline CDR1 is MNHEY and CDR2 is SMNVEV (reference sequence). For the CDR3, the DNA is TGTGCCAGCAGTATCAGGGAGGGCTATGGCTACACCTTC. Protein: CASSIREGYGYTF.

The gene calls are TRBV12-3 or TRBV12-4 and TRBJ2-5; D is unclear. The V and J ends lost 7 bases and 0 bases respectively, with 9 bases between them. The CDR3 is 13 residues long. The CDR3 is CASTSTDQETQYF. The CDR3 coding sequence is TGTGCCAGCACAAGTACAGACCAAGAGACCCAGTACTTC.

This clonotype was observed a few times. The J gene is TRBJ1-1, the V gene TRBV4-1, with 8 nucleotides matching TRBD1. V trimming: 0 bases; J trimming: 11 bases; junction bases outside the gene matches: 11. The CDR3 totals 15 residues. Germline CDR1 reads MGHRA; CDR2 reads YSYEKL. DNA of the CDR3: TGCGCCAGCAGCCAAGATCCTCCCAGGGGGCGGGAGGCTTTCTTT. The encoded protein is CASSQDPPRGREAFF.